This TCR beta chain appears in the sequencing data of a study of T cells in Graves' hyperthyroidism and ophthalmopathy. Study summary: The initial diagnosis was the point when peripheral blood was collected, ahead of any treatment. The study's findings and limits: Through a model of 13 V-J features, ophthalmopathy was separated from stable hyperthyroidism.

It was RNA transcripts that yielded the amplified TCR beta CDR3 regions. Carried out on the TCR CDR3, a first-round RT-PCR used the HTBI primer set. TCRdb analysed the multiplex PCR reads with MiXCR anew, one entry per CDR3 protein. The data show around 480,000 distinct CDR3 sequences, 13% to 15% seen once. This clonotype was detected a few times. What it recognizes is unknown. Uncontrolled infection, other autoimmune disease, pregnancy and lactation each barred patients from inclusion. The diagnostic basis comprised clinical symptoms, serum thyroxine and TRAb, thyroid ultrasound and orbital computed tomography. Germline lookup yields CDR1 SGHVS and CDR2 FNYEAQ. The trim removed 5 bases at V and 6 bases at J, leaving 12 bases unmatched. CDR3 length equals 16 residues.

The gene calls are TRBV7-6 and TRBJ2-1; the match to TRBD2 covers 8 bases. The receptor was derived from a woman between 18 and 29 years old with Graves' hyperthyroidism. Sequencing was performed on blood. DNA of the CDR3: TGTGCCAGCAGCCCTAGAGGGACTAGATACTTCAATGAGCAGTTCTTC. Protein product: CASSPRGTRYFNEQFF.